This TCR beta chain is from a study of blood T cell repertoires in COVID-19. Study-level information: The United States, Italy and Spain provided the acute and convalescent COVID-19 samples. Sources were T cells, B-cell-depleted T cells, or PBMCs; the material itself was cDNA or gDNA.

This clone has just a few counts. Germline V CDR1 and CDR2: SGHTA, FQGNSA. This CDR3 is 13 amino acids long. V lost 1 base and J lost 2, with 6 bases in between. In the authors' methods: It was from reference gene primer amplification that nucleated cell counts were estimated. Assay: immunoSEQ multiplex PCR; the TCRdb copy retains only in-frame clones and omits some. V and J calls and clone size are given by that table; D and trimming were obtained from the DNA. This table has 97,000 or so clones, approximately 90% appearing once. The specimen sequenced was peripheral blood. V usage is TRBV7-2 and J usage is TRBJ2-7; tentatively, D is TRBD2 (5 bases). The sequence came from a man between 50 and 59 years old with acute or convalescent COVID-19. CDR3 amino acids: CASSLGGPYEQYF. The CDR3, as DNA: TGTGCCAGCAGCTTAGGAGGGCCCTACGAGCAGTACTTC. The whole variable domain, remainder taken from reference TRBV7-2 and TRBJ2-7, is GAGVSQSPSNKVTEKGKDVELRCDPISGHTALYWYRQSLGQGLEFLIYFQGNSAPDKSGLPSDRFSAERTGGSVSTLTIQRTQQEDSAVYLCASSLGGPYEQYFGPGTRLTVT.